The entry that follows covers one T cell receptor (beta chain) sequence. The sample holds a few counts of this clone. Its antigen specificity is not known. Within one base of it there is no much larger clone, and no base qualities were kept. Trimming leaves V shorter by 4 bases and J shorter by 2 bases, with the junction holding 9 bases beyond the gene matches. CDR1 and CDR2, per the germline V gene (reference sequence), are SGHNT and YYREEE. Taken from cysteine to phenylalanine, the CDR3 has 15 residues. Only the CDR3 part of the read is kept: 45 bases, read in frame from the first base. The immunoSEQ multiplex PCR assay was used to amplify the TCRB and TCRAD loci from a standardized amount of quality-controlled genomic DNA. Amplicons spanned the V(D)J region at a length sufficient to cover the CDR3 and identify V and J genes. Amplicon sequencing was performed on an Illumina platform through the commercial immunoSEQ service. Per the original workflow: Primer bias and sequencing errors were corrected using previously described methods, and TCRAD and TCRB definitions followed the IMGT database. Analysis of the repertoires was done with immunoSEQ Analyzer 3.0 and VDJTools and included basic statistics, V/J segment usage, diversity estimates, rarefaction and pairwise overlap. Chao1, ChaoE, Efron-Thisted, Shannon and inverse Simpson indices were used to estimate diversity, which was also estimated on datasets down-sampled to the smallest sample. Repertoire overlap was determined by strict matching of CDR3 nucleotide sequence, V gene and J gene, and Jaccard-based multidimensional scaling clustering was applied. TCRdb mirrors the immuneACCESS table, restricted to in-frame sequences. Some clones are absent from its copies; in checked studies, under half trace to an unresolved V gene, and the reason for the others is unknown. V, J and clone size derive from that table, while D and trimming were established from the DNA sequence. For this sample the table gives 120,000 or so clones, of which around 94% were detected only once. 0.024% of the sample is taken by the ten largest.

Thymus tissue was obtained as surgical resects removed during corrective cardiac surgery. The donors were immunologically healthy infants in Finland who had open corrective cardiac surgery for congenital heart defects. After being mechanically released from the tissue, thymocytes were kept at -70 degrees C in pellets of roughly 10-33 million cells. A QIAsymphony instrument was used to extract genomic DNA from frozen cell pellets. This sample stems from a study of human thymus T cells (dated by TCRdb to 2020 to 2022). The study in broad terms: The study characterized TCR alpha and beta repertoires from under 10 infant thymus samples and a few related peripheral blood samples. The infant donors were roughly 7 to 250 days old, and the cohort included five or six males and a couple of females. General findings and caveats noted by the study authors: The related research reported highly overlapping thymic TCR repertoires among unrelated individuals. Thymus samples yielded on average approximately 860,000 unique TCRB clonotypes, compared with roughly 80,000 from blood samples. Biased V and J gene segment usage appeared to be present in both thymic and peripheral blood repertoires.

The specimen sequenced was thymus tissue. The V gene is TRBV5-4 and the J gene is TRBJ2-7; TRBD1 agrees with 7 junctional bases. The source is a boy under three years old with a congenital heart defect but otherwise immunologically healthy. The CDR3: CASSLRTGGTYEQYF. The sequenced DNA is TGTGCCAGCAGCCTCCGGACAGGTGGGACCTACGAGCAGTACTTC.